These 9 T cell receptor beta chains were sequenced from one sample in a study of blood T cell repertoires in COVID-19. TCRdb's copy holds only in-frame clones and misses some; the assay was immunoSEQ multiplex PCR. The table lists 140,000 to 150,000 clones, roughly 81% of them singletons. Sample: peripheral blood. Receptors were obtained from a human donor with acute or convalescent COVID-19. The donor label of this sample is uncertain.

The V and J genes are TRBV4-1 and TRBJ1-2; 8 bases are shared with TRBD1. J was trimmed by 5 bases and V by 0 bases; bases with no gene match: 8. Germline V CDR1 and CDR2: MGHRA, YSYEKL. The CDR3 consists of 16 residues. CDR3 in DNA: TGCGCCAGCAGCCAAGAGGGTCAGGGGGCTATTTATGGCTACACCTTC. As protein: CASSQEGQGAIYGYTF.

The count of this clone is one. The chain joins TRBV3-1 (or the pseudogene TRBV3-2) to TRBJ2-7; maybe TRBD1 (6 bases). Germline V gene lookup returns CDR1 LGHDT and CDR2 YNNKEL (reference sequence). CDR3 length: 15 amino acids. V lost 1 base, J lost 3 bases, and 13 bases lay in between. The CDR3, as DNA: TGTGCCAGCAGCCAAGGGGACAAAGAGAACTACGAGCAGTACTTC. Translated, it gives CASSQGDKENYEQYF.

The CDR3 is CASSYQLADRGKKPQHF. CDR3 DNA sequence: TGTGCCAGCAGTTACCAACTCGCTGACAGGGGCAAGAAGCCCCAGCATTTT. This rearrangement joins TRBV6-2 or TRBV6-3 to TRBJ1-5; 8 positions match TRBD1. Germline V gene data show CDR1 as MNHEY and CDR2 as SVGEGT. The CDR3 consists of 17 residues. The V and J ends lost 2 bases and 8 bases, in that order; junction bases with no gene match: 14.

This clone was seen a handful of times. The chain links TRBV18 to TRBJ2-1; TRBD2 agrees at 9 bases. The CDR3 runs to 17 residues. The germline V gene has CDR1 KGHSH and CDR2 LQKENI. V lost 5 bases and J lost 3; bases outside the gene matches: 11. CDR3 residues: CASSSGRLAALYNEQFF. The CDR3 DNA reads TGTGCCAGCTCAAGTGGGCGACTAGCGGCCCTCTACAATGAGCAGTTCTTC.

V usage is TRBV9 and J usage is TRBJ1-6; possible D gene TRBD1, 5 bases. V lost 3 bases, J lost 0 bases, and 7 bases lay in between. The CDR3 loop spans 15 amino acids. The germline gives CDR1 SGDLS, CDR2 YYNGEE. For the CDR3, the DNA is TGTGCCAGCAGCGGACAGAGCTCCTATAATTCACCCCTCCACTTT. It translates to CASSGQSSYNSPLHF.

Comments on this clone: The same CDR3 can be traced to other DNA sequences in this sample. V gene TRBV4-3 combines with J gene TRBJ2-2; 9 nucleotides match TRBD1. This CDR3 has 16 residues. The junction had 4 bases not matched to a gene; V was cut back by 1 base and J by 4 bases. The V gene's germline CDR1 is LGHNA and CDR2 YSLEER. The CDR3 DNA sequence: TGCGCCAGCAGCCAAGGGACAGGGGTGGGCACCGGGGAGCTGTTTTTT. It is translated as CASSQGTGVGTGELFF.

The chain uses TRBV12-3 or TRBV12-4 and TRBJ1-2, with D uncertain. The CDR3 is 13 residues long. V dropped 8 bases and J dropped 3 bases, with 13 bases sitting between them. This CDR3 reads CASSLGLHYGYTF. CDR3 bases: TGTGCCAGCTCTCTTGGACTTCACTATGGCTACACCTTC.

The rearrangement links TRBV24-1 to TRBJ1-1; maybe TRBD1 (5 bases). Looked up from germline, CDR1 is KGHDR and CDR2 is SFDVKD. V lost 4 bases to trimming and J lost 7 bases, with 9 bases between them. CDR3 size: 12 residues. The CDR3 DNA sequence: TGTGCCACCAGTGAGCGCCAGGGTGAAGCTTTCTTT. Translated, it gives CATSERQGEAFF.

The rearrangement links TRBV6-2 or TRBV6-3 to TRBJ2-7; weak D call: TRBD2 (6 bases). Trimming left V 6 bases short and J 0 bases short, with 15 bases between. The CDR3 is 15 residues long. Germline lookup yields CDR1 MNHEY and CDR2 SVGEGT. CDR3 sequence (DNA): TGTGCCAGCAGCGGGATAAGGGACTTCTCCTACGAGCAGTACGTC. Its protein product is CASSGIRDFSYEQYV.